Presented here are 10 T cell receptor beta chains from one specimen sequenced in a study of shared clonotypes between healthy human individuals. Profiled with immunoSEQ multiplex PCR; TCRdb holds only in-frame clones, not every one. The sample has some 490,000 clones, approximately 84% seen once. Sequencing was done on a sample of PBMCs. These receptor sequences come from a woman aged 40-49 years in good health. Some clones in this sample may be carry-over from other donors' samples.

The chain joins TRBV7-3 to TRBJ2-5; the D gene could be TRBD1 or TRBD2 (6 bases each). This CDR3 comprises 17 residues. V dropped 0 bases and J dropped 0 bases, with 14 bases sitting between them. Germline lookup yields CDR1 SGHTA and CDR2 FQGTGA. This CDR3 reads CASSLTGGGTYQETQYF. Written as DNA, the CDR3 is TGTGCCAGCAGCTTAACGGGAGGCGGGACATACCAAGAGACCCAGTACTTC.

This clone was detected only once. The CDR3 DNA is TGTGCCGCGGGAGACAGGGGGCGGGCTGAAGCTTTCTTT. This sequence encodes CAAGDRGRAEAFF. The chain has TRBV19 and TRBJ1-1; 10 bases match TRBD1. CDR1 and CDR2 from the germline V gene are LNHDA and SQIVND (reference sequence). Trimming cost V 11 bases and J 6 bases; bases outside gene matches: 9. The CDR3 sequence is 13 residues long.

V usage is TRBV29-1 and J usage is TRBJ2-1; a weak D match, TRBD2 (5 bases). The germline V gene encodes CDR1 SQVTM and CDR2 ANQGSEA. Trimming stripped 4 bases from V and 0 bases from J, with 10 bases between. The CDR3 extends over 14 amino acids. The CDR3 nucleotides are TGCAGCGTTGTCCGACTAAACTCCTACAATGAGCAGTTCTTC. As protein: CSVVRLNSYNEQFF.

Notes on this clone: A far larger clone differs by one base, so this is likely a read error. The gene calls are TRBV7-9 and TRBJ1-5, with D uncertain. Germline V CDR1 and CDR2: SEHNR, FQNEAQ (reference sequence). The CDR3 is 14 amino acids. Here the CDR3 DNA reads TGTGCCGGCAGCTTAGAATATAGCAATCAGCCCCAGCATTTT. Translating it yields CAGSLEYSNQPQHF. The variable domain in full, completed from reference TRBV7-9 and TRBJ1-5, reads DTGVSQNPRHKITKRGQNVTFRCDPISEHNRLYWYRQTLGQGPEFLTYFQNEAQLEKSRLLSDRFSAERPKGSFSTLEIQRTEQGDSAMYLCAGSLEYSNQPQHFGDGTRLSIL.

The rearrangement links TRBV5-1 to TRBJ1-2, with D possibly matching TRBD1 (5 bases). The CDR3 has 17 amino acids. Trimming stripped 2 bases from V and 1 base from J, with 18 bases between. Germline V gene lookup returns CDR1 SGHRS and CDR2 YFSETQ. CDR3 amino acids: CASSFGQGISDNYGYTF. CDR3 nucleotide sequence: TGCGCCAGCAGCTTTGGCCAGGGAATAAGCGATAACTATGGCTACACCTTC.

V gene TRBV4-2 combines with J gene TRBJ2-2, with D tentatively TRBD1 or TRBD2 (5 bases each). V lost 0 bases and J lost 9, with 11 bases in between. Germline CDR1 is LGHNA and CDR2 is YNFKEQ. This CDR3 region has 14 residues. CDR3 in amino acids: CASSQDPGRRELFF. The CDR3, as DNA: TGTGCCAGCAGCCAAGATCCGGGGCGCAGGGAGCTGTTTTTT.

CDR3 residues: CASSLLGERRPSYTF. Written as DNA, the CDR3 is TGTGCCAGCTCACTCCTTGGGGAACGGAGACCTAGCTACACCTTC. The rearrangement joins TRBV18 to TRBJ1-2, with D hard to call. Germline V CDR1 and CDR2: KGHSH, LQKENI. The CDR3 contains 15 residues. V was trimmed by 4 bases and J by 9 bases, leaving 21 bases between them.

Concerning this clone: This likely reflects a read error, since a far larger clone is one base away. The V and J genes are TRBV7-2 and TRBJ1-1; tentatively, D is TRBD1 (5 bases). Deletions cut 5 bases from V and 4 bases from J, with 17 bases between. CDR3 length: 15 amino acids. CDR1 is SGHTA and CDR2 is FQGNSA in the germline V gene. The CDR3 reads CASSPAGALVTEAFF. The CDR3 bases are TGTGCCAGCAGCCCGGCCGGGGCGTTGGTCACTGAAGCTTTCTTT.

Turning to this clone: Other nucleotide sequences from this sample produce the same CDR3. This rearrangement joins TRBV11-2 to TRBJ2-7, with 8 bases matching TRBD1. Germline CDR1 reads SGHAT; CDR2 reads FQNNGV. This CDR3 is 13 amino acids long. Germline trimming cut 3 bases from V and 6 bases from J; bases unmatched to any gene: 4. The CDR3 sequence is CASSFQGAGEQYF. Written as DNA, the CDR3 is TGTGCCAGCAGCTTCCAGGGGGCGGGCGAGCAGTACTTC.

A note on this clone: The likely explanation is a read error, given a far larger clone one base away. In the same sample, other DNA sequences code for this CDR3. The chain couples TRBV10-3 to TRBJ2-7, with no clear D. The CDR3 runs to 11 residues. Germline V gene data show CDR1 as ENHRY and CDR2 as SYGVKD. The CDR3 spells CAISEGYEQYF. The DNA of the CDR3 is TGTGCTATCAGTGAAGGGTACGAGCAGTACTTC.